A single sample gave rise to the 32 T cell receptor beta chains below, sequenced in a study of T cells in Graves' hyperthyroidism and ophthalmopathy. RNA transcripts yielded amplified TCR beta CDR3 regions. The TCR CDR3 first-round RT-PCR relied on the HTBI primer set. TCRdb re-analysed the multiplex PCR reads in MiXCR, keeping a single row per CDR3 protein. Of about 520,000 distinct CDR3 sequences in the sample, less than 25% were seen once. Material: blood. These receptor sequences come from a woman aged 25-40 years with Graves' ophthalmopathy.

The J gene is TRBJ2-5, the V gene TRBV5-1; TRBD2 aligns across 11 bases. The CDR3 runs to 17 residues. CDR1 is SGHRS, CDR2 YFSETQ, per germline. The V segment lost 0 bases and the J segment 5 bases; nucleotides outside the gene matches: 9. The CDR3 spells CASSLELAGASRETQYF. The CDR3 region has the DNA TGCGCCAGCAGCTTGGAACTAGCGGGGGCGAGCCGGGAGACCCAGTACTTC.

The chain joins TRBV27 to TRBJ1-5; no definite D call. This CDR3 comprises 15 residues. Looked up from germline, CDR1 is MNHEY and CDR2 is SMNVEV (reference sequence). The V and J ends lost 3 bases and 7 bases respectively, with 16 bases between them. The chain's CDR3 is CASSFTPPAEQPQHF. Here the CDR3 DNA reads TGTGCCAGCAGTTTTACGCCGCCGGCGGAGCAGCCCCAGCATTTT.

The CDR3 here is CASSYRRYYEQYF. Written as DNA, the CDR3 is TGTGCCAGCAGTTATCGCAGATACTACGAGCAGTACTTC. V usage is TRBV12-3 or TRBV12-4 and J usage is TRBJ2-7; D is undetermined. V gave up 4 bases and J gave up 3 bases, with 10 bases separating them. CDR3 length equals 13 residues.

This clonotype came up many times. This chain connects TRBV11-1 to TRBJ1-3; D call uncertain. Trimming pared 3 bases from V and 0 bases from J, leaving 12 bases between. This CDR3 comprises 16 residues. CDR1 is SGHAT, CDR2 FQDESV, per germline (reference sequence). Here the CDR3 DNA reads TGTGCCAGCAGCTTCCTCGAACTGCTCTCTGGAAACACCATATATTTT. The encoded protein is CASSFLELLSGNTIYF.

This clonotype was recorded once. The gene calls are TRBV12-3 or TRBV12-4 and TRBJ2-7; no clear D. This CDR3 has 14 residues. The V end lost 3 bases, the J end lost 1 base, and 10 bases lay between the germline ends. CDR3 loop: CASSFESFSYEQYF. The CDR3 DNA sequence: TGTGCCAGCAGTTTTGAATCTTTTTCCTACGAGCAGTACTTC.

This clonotype occurred a few times. The chain carries TRBV15 and TRBJ1-2; D gene uncertain. The CDR3 has 17 residues. Germline V gene sequence: CDR1 LNHNV, CDR2 YYDKDF (reference sequence). Trimming removed 0 bases from V and 3 bases from J, with 17 bases in between. CDR3 residues: CATSRELGETTDYGYTF. The CDR3 DNA is TGTGCCACCAGCAGAGAGTTAGGAGAAACGACCGACTATGGCTACACCTTC.

Turning to this clonotype: The final CDR3 position lacks the conserved phenylalanine or tryptophan, pointing to a likely read error. This sequence joins TRBV12-3 or TRBV12-4 and TRBJ2-7, with D unresolved. The length of the CDR3 is 12 residues. The CDR3 DNA reads as TGTGCCAGTAGTTTGGTAGAGAACGAGCAGTACTAC. Protein: CASSLVENEQYY.

The chain couples TRBV19 to TRBJ1-5, with a possible D match to TRBD1 (5 bases). Germline V gives CDR1 LNHDA, CDR2 SQIVND (reference sequence). There are 15 residues in the CDR3. Trimming shortened V by 3 bases and J by 4 bases, and 13 bases separated the two germline ends. The CDR3 reads CASSIVGRTNQPQHF. In DNA form, the CDR3 reads TGTGCCAGTAGTATTGTGGGACGGACGAATCAGCCCCAGCATTTT.

This clonotype showed up many times. The chain joins TRBV10-3 to TRBJ1-1, with D tentatively TRBD1 (5 bases). The V end was cut by 10 bases, the J end by 3 bases, with 15 bases between. The length of the CDR3 is 13 residues. Looked up from germline, CDR1 is ENHRY and CDR2 is SYGVKD. DNA of the CDR3: TGTGCCACCGGGTCGGGGGTGTACACTGAAGCTTTCTTT. Its protein is CATGSGVYTEAFF.

This clonotype was detected many times. The V call is TRBV27, the J call TRBJ2-3, with D perhaps TRBD1 (6 bases). The CDR3 is 16 amino acids. V was clipped by 5 bases and J by 1 base, with 16 bases between them. Germline CDR1 and CDR2: MNHEY and SMNVEV (reference sequence). The CDR3 DNA is TGTGCCAGCAGTATAACAGGGATCCCCCGCACAGATACGCAGTATTTT. This sequence encodes CASSITGIPRTDTQYF.

This clonotype was found many times. J is TRBJ2-6 and V is TRBV5-1; 9 bases line up with TRBD1. The CDR3 is 16 residues long. V dropped 4 bases and J dropped 3; count of bases not matched to a gene: 5. Germline-derived CDR1 and CDR2 are SGHRS and YFSETQ. The DNA for the CDR3 is TGCGCCAGCAGCCCGGGACAGGGAGGTGGGGCCAACGTCCTGACTTTC. This codes for CASSPGQGGGANVLTF.

The J gene is TRBJ2-7, the V gene TRBV5-1; D is ambiguous. The germline V gene encodes CDR1 SGHRS and CDR2 YFSETQ. With 3 bases removed from V and 0 bases from J, the gap between germline ends came to 19 bases. The CDR3 extends over 17 amino acids. The DNA of the CDR3 is TGCGCCAGCAGCTGGACGTCGGGCTTCCTACTCTCCTACGAGCAGTACTTC. Translating it yields CASSWTSGFLLSYEQYF.

This sequence joins TRBV10-3 and TRBJ1-6, with unresolved D. This CDR3 has 13 residues. Trimming removed 6 bases at V and 7 bases at J, with 10 bases between. Germline lookup yields CDR1 ENHRY and CDR2 SYGVKD. The CDR3 here is CAIRPRENSPLHF. The CDR3 coding sequence is TGTGCCATCAGACCCAGAGAGAATTCACCCCTCCACTTT.

A remark on this clonotype: This clone may be a read error of a much larger clone one base away. The chain is built from TRBV7-2 and TRBJ2-7; tentatively, D is TRBD2 (6 bases). Germline assignment: CDR1 SGHTA and CDR2 FQGNSA. The CDR3 sequence is 14 residues long. Between the trimmed V and J ends, which lost 5 bases and 2 bases, there was a span of 13 bases. CDR3 protein: CTSSLGDFTYEQYF. In nucleotides, the CDR3 is TGTACCAGCAGCCTAGGGGACTTTACCTACGAGCAGTACTTC. Together with reference TRBV7-2 and TRBJ2-7, the CDR3 gives the full variable domain: GAGVSQSPSNKVTEKGKDVELRCDPISGHTALYWYRQSLGQGLEFLIYFQGNSAPDKSGLPSDRFSAERTGGSVSTLTIQRTQQEDSAVYLCTSSLGDFTYEQYFGPGTRLTVT.

This clonotype has a count of ten or more. The chain joins TRBV11-2 to TRBJ1-2, with D perhaps matching TRBD1 (6 bases). The CDR3 length is 16 residues. With 1 base removed from V and 1 base from J, the gap between germline ends came to 13 bases. From germline, CDR1 is SGHAT and CDR2 FQNNGV. CDR3 in amino acids: CASSLGVRGVNYGYTF. The CDR3, as DNA: TGTGCCAGCAGCTTAGGGGTCAGGGGCGTTAACTATGGCTACACCTTC.

This clonotype was recorded at least ten times. The chain joins TRBV12-3 or TRBV12-4 to TRBJ2-5; D is perhaps TRBD2 (5 bases). Trimming stripped 4 bases from V and 5 bases from J, with 14 bases between. The CDR3 runs to 14 residues. CDR3 coding DNA: TGTGCCAGCAGTTACAACGGAGGAGACGAGACCCAGTACTTC. It encodes CASSYNGGDETQYF.

The V call is TRBV11-1, the J call TRBJ1-1; 8 nucleotides match TRBD1. The germline CDR1 and CDR2 sequences are SGHAT and FQDESV (reference sequence). After removal of 0 bases from V and 4 bases from J, the junction contained 7 bases not matched to a gene. This CDR3 comprises 16 residues. The CDR3 spells CASSLARPGQGTEAFF. DNA of the CDR3: TGTGCCAGCAGCTTAGCCAGGCCCGGACAGGGCACTGAAGCTTTCTTT.

This clonotype occurred many times. In DNA, the CDR3 is TGTGCCAGCAGCTTAGAACCGCCGGGGAGCTCTGGAAACACCATATATTTT. Amino acid sequence: CASSLEPPGSSGNTIYF. This rearrangement joins TRBV11-2 to TRBJ1-3, with D uncertain. V was shortened by 0 bases and J by 0 bases, with 12 bases between the two germline ends. This CDR3 contains 17 residues. Germline V gives CDR1 SGHAT, CDR2 FQNNGV.

This clonotype appeared many times. This chain links TRBV12-3 or TRBV12-4 with TRBJ2-5; 8 bases match TRBD1. CDR3 length: 15 residues. The V segment lost 2 bases and the J segment 5 bases; nucleotides outside the gene matches: 7. The CDR3 sequence: CASSLIGQGVETQYF. The CDR3 nucleotides read TGTGCCAGCAGTTTAATCGGACAGGGTGTGGAGACCCAGTACTTC.

This clonotype was seen many times. The rearrangement links TRBV3-1 to TRBJ1-2, with a weak D call TRBD1 (6 bases). The V gene lost 4 bases and the J gene lost 8 bases, with 17 bases spanning the gap. Germline CDR1 is LGHDT and CDR2 is YNNKEL (reference sequence). The CDR3 totals 14 residues. The CDR3, as DNA: TGTGCCAGCAGCCTGTACAGGGAGAGGAAAGGCTACACCTTC. This sequence encodes CASSLYRERKGYTF.

This clonotype has at least ten counts. V gene TRBV6-5 combines with J gene TRBJ1-2, with D possibly being TRBD1 (6 bases). This CDR3 spans 15 amino acids. The V end lost 6 bases, the J end lost 4 bases, and 18 bases lay between the germline ends. Germline CDR1 is MNHEY and CDR2 is SVGAGI. The CDR3 region is CASSYSTGWSYGYTF. CDR3 coding DNA: TGTGCCAGCAGCTATTCGACAGGATGGAGCTATGGCTACACCTTC.

This clonotype showed up many times. The chain combines TRBV2 with TRBJ1-5; no clear D. Germline lookup yields CDR1 SNHLY and CDR2 FYNNEI. The CDR3 totals 14 residues. V gave up 5 bases and J gave up 10 bases, with 18 bases separating them. CDR3: CASSITGLGSPQHF. For the CDR3, the DNA is TGTGCCAGCAGTATCACGGGTCTGGGGAGCCCCCAGCATTTT.

This clonotype was seen repeatedly, ten times or more. This rearrangement joins TRBV12-3 or TRBV12-4 to TRBJ2-4; the D call may be TRBD1 or TRBD2 (5 bases each). The V gene lost 3 bases and the J gene lost 0 bases, with 9 bases spanning the gap. The CDR3 is 15 amino acids. The CDR3 DNA reads as TGTGCCAGCAGTTTTGGGACCTTAGCCAAAAACATTCAGTACTTC. Protein product: CASSFGTLAKNIQYF.

A few counts support this clonotype. The chain combines TRBV20-1 with TRBJ1-5; D might be TRBD1 (5 bases). Trimming shortened V by 6 bases and J by 4 bases, and 13 bases separated the two germline ends. The CDR3 extends over 13 amino acids. CDR1 is DFQATT and CDR2 is SNEGSKA in the germline V gene (reference sequence). DNA for the CDR3: TGCAGTGCCACAGAGACAGTTAATCAGCCCCAGCATTTT. It codes for CSATETVNQPQHF.

V and J are TRBV20-1 and TRBJ2-5; TRBD2 matches at 7 bases. After removal of 8 bases from V and 5 bases from J, the junction contained 14 bases not matched to a gene. Germline CDR1 DFQATT, CDR2 SNEGSKA (reference sequence). This CDR3 has 14 amino acids. This CDR3 is CSTCRTRGGETQYF. Written as DNA, the CDR3 is TGCAGTACCTGCCGTACACGGGGAGGGGAGACCCAGTACTTC.

This clonotype was recorded at least ten times. The chain couples TRBV19 to TRBJ1-5; possible D gene TRBD1, 5 bases. Deletions cut 11 bases from V and 2 bases from J, with 16 bases between. Germline assignment: CDR1 LNHDA and CDR2 SQIVND (reference sequence). The CDR3 loop spans 14 amino acids. CDR3 loop: CASTGAGRNQPQHF. CDR3 bases: TGTGCCTCGACCGGGGCAGGGCGCAATCAGCCCCAGCATTTT. The full variable domain, rest sourced from reference TRBV19 and TRBJ1-5, is DGGITQSPKYLFRKEGQNVTLSCEQNLNHDAMYWYRQDPGQGLRLIYYSQIVNDFQKGDIAEGYSVSREKKESFPLTVTSAQKNPTAFYLCASTGAGRNQPQHFGDGTRLSIL.

This sequence joins TRBV5-6 and TRBJ1-5; TRBD1 might be the D (6 bases). V was pared by 1 base and J by 7 bases, with 12 bases between. This CDR3 comprises 14 residues. Germline lookup yields CDR1 SGHDT and CDR2 YYEEEE. Written as DNA, the CDR3 is TGTGCCAGCAGCTTGACAGGGTCTCGGCAGCCCCAGCATTTT. This gives the protein CASSLTGSRQPQHF.

In this sample, this clonotype turned up many times. The chain has TRBV6-5 and TRBJ1-2, with D perhaps TRBD1 (5 bases). Germline V gives CDR1 MNHEY, CDR2 SVGAGI. Trimming cost V 0 bases and J 5 bases, with 16 bases left between them. The CDR3 consists of 16 residues. The CDR3, as DNA: TGTGCCAGCAGTTACTCCGTCGCAGGGAATGGGTATGGCTACACCTTC. It specifies CASSYSVAGNGYGYTF.

This clonotype was recorded many times. V is TRBV10-3 and J is TRBJ1-1; tentatively, D is TRBD1 (6 bases). The CDR3 length is 14 residues. Germline CDR1 ENHRY, CDR2 SYGVKD. Trimming pared 4 bases from V and 7 bases from J, leaving 16 bases between. For the CDR3, the DNA is TGTGCCATCAGTGGACAGGCGCCAGGTCTTGAAGCTTTCTTT. Protein product: CAISGQAPGLEAFF.

Ten or more counts support this clonotype. The V call is TRBV30, the J call TRBJ1-2, with 9 bases lining up with TRBD1. With V trimmed by 7 bases and J by 6 bases, 9 bases remained unmatched. There are 13 residues in the CDR3. Germline-derived CDR1 and CDR2 are GTSNPN and SVGIG (reference sequence). The CDR3 loop reads CAYRYRGQDGYTF. DNA of the CDR3: TGTGCCTACCGCTACAGGGGGCAGGATGGCTACACCTTC.

This clonotype was seen many times. The chain uses TRBV18 and TRBJ1-2; 8 bases line up with TRBD1. Germline CDR1 KGHSH, CDR2 LQKENI. This CDR3 region has 13 residues. Unmatched junction bases numbered 8, after V lost 6 bases and J lost 8 bases. The CDR3 reads CASSQTGDNGYTF. As DNA, the CDR3 is TGTGCCAGCTCTCAGACAGGGGACAACGGCTACACCTTC.

This clonotype was counted at least ten times. This chain uses TRBV6-1 with TRBJ1-5; D remains unclear. V was cut by 8 bases and J by 0 bases, with 14 bases left in between. Looked up from germline, CDR1 is MNHNS and CDR2 is SASEGT. The CDR3 has 15 residues. CDR3 sequence reads: CASGALMGSNQPQHF. The CDR3 bases are TGTGCCAGCGGCGCCTTAATGGGTAGCAATCAGCCCCAGCATTTT.